This T cell receptor (beta chain) appears in the sequencing data of a study of cytomegalovirus exposure and HLA in healthy donors. Study conclusions and caveats: Exclusion applied to some V segments, including TRBV6-2 and TRBV6-3, as they were indistinguishable. Generally TCR sequences proved uncommon, though certain public TCRs appeared in numerous donors.

On this clone itself: Its antigen remains unknown.

The study ran its PCR with 60 Vbeta and 13 Jbeta primers. Libraries were prepared by immunoSEQ multiplex PCR; TCRdb keeps only in-frame clonotypes and omits some of them. The sample table sets out 120,000 to 150,000 clones. The CDR3 has 14 amino acids. Germline V gene lookup returns CDR1 MNHEY and CDR2 SVGAGI. Trimming cost V 6 bases and J 8 bases; bases outside gene matches: 10. Material: PBMCs. The chain links TRBV6-5 to TRBJ1-2; TRBD1 matches at 9 bases. This TCR was sampled from a young woman in good health and CMV-seronegative. The CDR3 bases are TGTGCCAGCAGCACGGACAGGGGTTCTCGCGGCTACACCTTC. Protein: CASSTDRGSRGYTF.